The rows below give T cell receptor beta chains drawn from one sample of a study of blood T cell repertoires in COVID-19. Repertoires were generated with immunoSEQ multiplex PCR, while TCRdb's copy carries only in-frame clones and drops some. The sample includes under 300,000 clones, about 86% seen only once; the top ten take roughly 3.1%. Sequenced input: PBMCs or T cells enriched from blood (not recorded which). These receptors all stem from a woman aged 35 to 49 with acute COVID-19. Both conserved end residues are part of each CDR3. Each record gives: J gene, D gene, clone size, V gene, CDR3 protein, CDR3 DNA. The D gene is left open where the match is weak. Not every row has a clone size; where given, it reads once, few, many or a size class.

J gene: TRBJ1-3; D gene: TRBD1; clone size: NA; V gene: TRBV19; CDR3 protein: CAITTGSGNTIYF; CDR3 DNA: TGTGCCATCACGACAGGGTCTGGAAACACCATATATTTT
J gene: TRBJ2-1; D gene: NA; clone size: once; V gene: TRBV2; CDR3 protein: CASSRPEDEQFF; CDR3 DNA: TGTGCCAGCAGTAGACCCGAGGATGAGCAGTTCTTC
J gene: TRBJ1-3; D gene: NA; clone size: few; V gene: TRBV14; CDR3 protein: CASSQVALVPGSTGNTIYF; CDR3 DNA: TGTGCCAGCAGCCAAGTAGCCCTTGTCCCGGGGTCTACTGGAAACACCATATATTTT
J gene: TRBJ1-2; D gene: TRBD1; clone size: NA; V gene: TRBV5-6; CDR3 protein: CASSLAQGQGRDGYTF; CDR3 DNA: TGTGCCAGCAGCTTGGCCCAGGGACAGGGAAGGGATGGCTACACCTTC
J gene: TRBJ2-7; D gene: TRBD2; clone size: NA; V gene: TRBV6-2/TRBV6-3; CDR3 protein: CASSYRLAGGYHYEQYF; CDR3 DNA: TGTGCCAGCAGTTACCGACTAGCGGGAGGTTACCACTACGAGCAGTACTTC
J gene: TRBJ2-1; D gene: TRBD2; clone size: NA; V gene: TRBV4-2; CDR3 protein: CASSQVEAGGPYNEQFF; CDR3 DNA: TGTGCCAGCAGCCAAGTTGAAGCGGGAGGGCCATACAATGAGCAGTTCTTC
J gene: TRBJ1-2; D gene: TRBD1; clone size: once; V gene: TRBV4-2; CDR3 protein: CASSPPDRVDGYTF; CDR3 DNA: TGTGCCAGCAGCCCACCGGACAGGGTCGACGGCTACACCTTC
J gene: TRBJ2-1; D gene: TRBD2; clone size: NA; V gene: TRBV7-2; CDR3 protein: CASRSSGSSYNEQFF; CDR3 DNA: TGTGCCAGCAGGTCTAGCGGGAGCTCCTACAATGAGCAGTTCTTC
J gene: TRBJ2-1; D gene: TRBD2; clone size: NA; V gene: TRBV19; CDR3 protein: CASSVPSGSSQFF; CDR3 DNA: TGTGCCAGTAGTGTCCCTAGCGGGAGTTCGCAGTTCTTC
J gene: TRBJ1-1; D gene: NA; clone size: many; V gene: TRBV11-2; CDR3 protein: CASSSPPTRGNTEAFF; CDR3 DNA: TGTGCCAGCAGCTCCCCCCCCACCAGGGGGAACACTGAAGCTTTCTTT
J gene: TRBJ2-1; D gene: TRBD2; clone size: few; V gene: TRBV7-9; CDR3 protein: CASSQQTSGRTIEQFF; CDR3 DNA: TGTGCCAGCAGTCAACAAACTAGCGGGAGGACAATTGAGCAGTTCTTC